The clone carrying this T cell receptor (beta chain) has more than one count but fewer than ten. The sample comes from a study of T cells of healthy individuals. One entry per CDR3 protein, called by TCRdb with MiXCR from the 5' RACE reads. This repertoire shows 63,000 or so distinct CDR3 sequences, 15% to 20% found once; its top ten account for about 4.7%. This receptor was obtained from a human donor in good health.

The CDR3 region has the DNA TGCAGCGTTCTGAGGGCAGGGGGCCGAGGCTCCTACGAGCAGTACTTC. Translating gives CSVLRAGGRGSYEQYF. The gene calls are TRBV29-1 and TRBJ2-7, with 8 bases fitting TRBD1. J was trimmed by 0 bases and V by 5 bases; bases with no gene match: 12. The CDR3 is made up of 16 amino acids. Germline CDR1 is SQVTM and CDR2 is ANQGSEA.